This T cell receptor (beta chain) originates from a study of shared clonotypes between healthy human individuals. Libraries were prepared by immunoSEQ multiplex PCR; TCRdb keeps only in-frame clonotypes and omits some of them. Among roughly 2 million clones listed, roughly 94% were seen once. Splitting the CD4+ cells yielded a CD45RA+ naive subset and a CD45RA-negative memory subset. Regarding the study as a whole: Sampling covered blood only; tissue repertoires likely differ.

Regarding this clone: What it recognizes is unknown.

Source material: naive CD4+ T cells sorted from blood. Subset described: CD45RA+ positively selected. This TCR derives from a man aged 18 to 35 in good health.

The CDR3 region is CASSEGRTRTYGYTF. CDR3 nucleotides: TGTGCCAGCAGTGAAGGAAGGACACGAACCTATGGCTACACCTTC. The chain combines TRBV2 with TRBJ1-2, with D possibly being TRBD1 (5 bases). Germline CDR1 and CDR2: SNHLY and FYNNEI. Trimming left V 1 base short and J 4 bases short, with 13 bases between. This CDR3 is 15 amino acids long.